The T cell receptor beta chain described here comes from a study of cytomegalovirus exposure and HLA in healthy donors. This clone was detected only once. Its matching antigen is unknown. Assay used: immunoSEQ multiplex PCR; TCRdb lists only in-frame clones, some missing. This table has 200,000 or so clones, roughly 88% appearing once. CDR3 size: 15 residues. Per germline, CDR1 SGDLS and CDR2 YYNGEE. The V gene end was trimmed by 1 base and the J gene end by 2 bases; junction bases not matched to a gene: 6. The donors were members of the approximately 110-subject validation cohort (separate from the roughly 680-subject first cohort). General observations from the study: Reports showed the classifier diagnosing cytomegalovirus status with high specificity and sensitivity. The finding came from a later analysis; first-cohort TCR clusters tended to co-occur in the 95 to 150 validation repertoires. Confirmation in vitro established that a few CMV-associated chains were specific for CMV antigens.

The sequenced sample was PBMCs. This sequence was found in a woman in her twenties or thirties in good health and CMV-seropositive. The gene calls are TRBV9 and TRBJ2-7; 7 bases fit TRBD1. Written as DNA, the CDR3 is TGTGCCAGCAGCGTAAGGGACAGCCGTGCCTACGAGCAGTACTTC. Residues: CASSVRDSRAYEQYF.